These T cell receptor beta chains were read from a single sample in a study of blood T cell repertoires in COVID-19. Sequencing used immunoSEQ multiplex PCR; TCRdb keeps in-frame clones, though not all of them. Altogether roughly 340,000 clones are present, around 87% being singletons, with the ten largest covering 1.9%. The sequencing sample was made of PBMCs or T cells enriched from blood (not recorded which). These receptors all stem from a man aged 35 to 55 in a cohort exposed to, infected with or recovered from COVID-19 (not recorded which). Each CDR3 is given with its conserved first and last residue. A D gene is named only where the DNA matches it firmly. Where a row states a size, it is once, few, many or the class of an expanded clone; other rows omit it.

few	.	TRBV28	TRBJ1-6	TGTGCCAGCAGCCCCGGGTCCTCTTCACCCCTCCACTTT	CASSPGSSSPLHF
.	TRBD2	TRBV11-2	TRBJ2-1	TGTGCCAGCAGCTTAGTCGGGAGGGCCTCGAATGAGCAGTTCTTC	CASSLVGRASNEQFF
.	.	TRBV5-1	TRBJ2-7	TGCGCCAGCAGCCTGTCTGACAGATCCTTCTACGAGCAGTACTTC	CASSLSDRSFYEQYF
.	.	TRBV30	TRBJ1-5	TGTGCCTGGAGTTCCGCAGGGTCGGGTCAGCCCCAGCATTTT	CAWSSAGSGQPQHF
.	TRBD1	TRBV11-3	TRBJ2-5	TGTGCCAGCAGCTTAGGTTACACAGGGGCAGAGACCCAGTACTTC	CASSLGYTGAETQYF
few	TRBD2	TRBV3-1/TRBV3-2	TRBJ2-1	TGTGCCAGCAGCCGGGAGGGCCCCGGCAATGAGCAGTTCTTC	CASSREGPGNEQFF
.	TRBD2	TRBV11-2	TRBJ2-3	TGTGCCAGCAGCTTGGGCGGGAGGGTGACAGATACGCAGTATTTT	CASSLGGRVTDTQYF
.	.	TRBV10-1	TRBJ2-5	TGCGCCAGCAGTGAGTCGGCAGGGCAAGAGACCCAGTACTTC	CASSESAGQETQYF
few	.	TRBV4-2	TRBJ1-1	TGTGCCAGCAGCCAAGATTATTCGGGGACTGAAGCTTTCTTT	CASSQDYSGTEAFF
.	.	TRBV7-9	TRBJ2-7	TGTGCCAGTTTACCAGCGGGCTCCTACGAGCAGTACTTC	CASLPAGSYEQYF
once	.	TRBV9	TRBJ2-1	TGTGCCAGCAGCGTTATCAGGAATGAGCAGTTCTTC	CASSVIRNEQFF
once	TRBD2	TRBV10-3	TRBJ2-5	TGTGCCATCAGTGAGTCACCGGGACTAGGATCCGAGACCCAGTACTTC	CAISESPGLGSETQYF
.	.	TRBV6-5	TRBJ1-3	TGTGCCAGCGCGGTTTTCTCTGGAAACACCATATATTTT	CASAVFSGNTIYF
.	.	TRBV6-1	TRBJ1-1	TGTGCCAGCAGTGAACAGGGGAGCACTGAAGCTTTCTTT	CASSEQGSTEAFF
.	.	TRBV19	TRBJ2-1	TGTGCCACCGGAGAGCGGGTAGGCTACAATGAGCAGTTCTTC	CATGERVGYNEQFF
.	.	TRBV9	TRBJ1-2	TGTGCCAGCAGCGTAGCTGTCTGGGAGGGGAGTTTCGATGGCTACACCTTC	CASSVAVWEGSFDGYTF
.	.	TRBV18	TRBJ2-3	TGTGCCAGCTCACCACGGAACCACAGGGTAGGGTCTACAGATACGCAGTATTTT	CASSPRNHRVGSTDTQYF
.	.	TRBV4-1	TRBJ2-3	TGCGCCAGCAGCCAAGAGTGGAGAGGGAATACAGATACGCAGTATTTT	CASSQEWRGNTDTQYF
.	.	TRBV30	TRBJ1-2	TGTGCCTGGAGTGAGGGAGCTAACTATGGCTACACCTTC	CAWSEGANYGYTF
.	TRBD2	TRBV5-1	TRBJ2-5	TGCGCCAGCAGCTTGATCACTAGCGGCCAAGAGACCCAGTACTTC	CASSLITSGQETQYF
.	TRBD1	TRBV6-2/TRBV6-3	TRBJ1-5	TGTGCCAGCAGTTCCTGGACAGGGGCTAATCAGCCCCAGCATTTT	CASSSWTGANQPQHF
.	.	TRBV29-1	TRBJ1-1	TGCAGCGCTGCCGGGAATTTGGACACTGAAGCTTTCTTT	CSAAGNLDTEAFF
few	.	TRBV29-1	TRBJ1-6	TGCAGCGTTGGTGAGACAGTGGAATCACCCCTCCACTTT	CSVGETVESPLHF
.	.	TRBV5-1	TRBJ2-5	TGCGCCAGCAGCTTGGGATTTAGCGGTCCTCAAGAGACCCAGTACTTC	CASSLGFSGPQETQYF
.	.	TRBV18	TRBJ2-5	TGTGCCAGCTCACCCTATACAGGAACACAAGAGACCCAGTACTTC	CASSPYTGTQETQYF
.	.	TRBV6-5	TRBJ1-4	TGTGCCAGCAGTTACTCCTGGAGTTCTAATGAAAAACTGTTTTTT	CASSYSWSSNEKLFF